This TCR beta chain was sequenced in a study of blood T cells in healthy people across ages. Findings of the study overall: Long-lived donors carried more naive CD4+ cells and greater diversity than aged donors.

Healthy Russian Caucasian donors spanned ages about 6 to 90 years. The CDR3 is 16 amino acids. Per germline, CDR1 MNHEY and CDR2 SVGEGT. Trimming stripped 3 bases from V and 1 base from J, with 13 bases between. Remarks on this clonotype: Antigen specificity is unknown.

Combining a sample-barcoded 5' primer with a J-beta primer mix, a second PCR ran for 7 to 11 cycles. Every cDNA molecule carried a tag from a template-switch adaptor bearing 12 random nucleotides. Each CDR3 protein gets one entry after TCRdb re-called the 5' RACE reads with MiXCR. The sample has around 780,000 distinct CDR3 sequences, roughly 50% seen once. This TCR derives from a man aged 40-55 years in good health. The chain recombines TRBV6-2 or TRBV6-3 with TRBJ2-1, with a tentative D call TRBD2 (5 bases). Sequences were obtained from blood. The CDR3 coding sequence is TGTGCCAGCAGTTATTCGGGGAGAAGGTCCTACAATGAGCAGTTCTTC. Protein: CASSYSGRRSYNEQFF.